The rows below give T cell receptor beta chains drawn from one sample of a study of response to subunit inactivated influenza vaccine. MiXCR, run by TCRdb on the RT-PCR reads, gives a single entry per CDR3 protein. This sample has 300,000 to 350,000 distinct CDR3 sequences, with roughly 22% found just once. Specimen: PBMCs from blood, collected less than 22 months after vaccination. Receptors were obtained from a man between 50 and 69 years old who received an inactivated influenza vaccine. Both conserved end residues are part of each CDR3. D genes are given only for firm matches. The listing skips clone size in some rows; elsewhere it reads once, few, many or a size class.

length: 12; V: TRBV5-1; J: TRBJ2-7; D: TRBD1; size: .; DNA: TGCGCCAGCAGCTCGGGACAGGGGACGCAGTACTTC; CDR3: CASSSGQGTQYF
length: 16; V: TRBV28; J: TRBJ1-1; D: TRBD1; size: many; DNA: TGTGCCAGCAGTTTCAGTCGGGACAGCATGAACACTGAAGCTTTCTTT; CDR3: CASSFSRDSMNTEAFF
length: 14; V: TRBV7-9; J: TRBJ2-5; D: TRBD1; size: few; DNA: TGTGCCAGCAGCTTCGAGGGGGCGCGAGAGACCCAGTACTTC; CDR3: CASSFEGARETQYF
length: 15; V: TRBV10-3; J: TRBJ1-1; D: .; size: medium-sized; DNA: TGTGCCATCAGTGAGTCGGGGGGGCTTGTAACTGAAGCTTTCTTT; CDR3: CAISESGGLVTEAFF
length: 15; V: TRBV27; J: TRBJ1-2; D: .; size: .; DNA: TGTGCCAGCAGTTTATGGGGAACCCTCCACTATAGCTACACCTTC; CDR3: CASSLWGTLHYSYTF
length: 14; V: TRBV4-1; J: TRBJ2-1; D: .; size: .; DNA: TGCGCCAGCAGCCAAGACAGTTACTACAATGAGCAGTTCTTC; CDR3: CASSQDSYYNEQFF
length: 15; V: TRBV7-9; J: TRBJ2-7; D: .; size: few; DNA: TGTGCCAGCAGCACTAGGGTGGGAAGTTCGTACGAGCAGTACTTC; CDR3: CASSTRVGSSYEQYF
length: 15; V: TRBV12-3/TRBV12-4; J: TRBJ2-6; D: .; size: .; DNA: TGTGCCAGCAGGTCAAGGAATTCTGGGGCCAACGTCCTGACTTTC; CDR3: CASRSRNSGANVLTF
length: 14; V: TRBV20-1; J: TRBJ1-5; D: .; size: .; DNA: TGCAGTGCTAGAGAGGGGGGGCCGGGGCAGCCCCAGCATTTT; CDR3: CSAREGGPGQPQHF
length: 15; V: TRBV12-3/TRBV12-4; J: TRBJ1-1; D: .; size: .; DNA: TGTGCCAGCAGATCCAACCAGGGTTTGAACACTGAAGCTTTCTTT; CDR3: CASRSNQGLNTEAFF
length: 15; V: TRBV2; J: TRBJ1-5; D: TRBD1; size: many; DNA: TGTGCCAGCAGCCTCCAGGGACAGGGGGTTCAGCCCCAGCATTTT; CDR3: CASSLQGQGVQPQHF
length: 14; V: TRBV4-1; J: TRBJ1-2; D: .; size: .; DNA: TGCGCCAGCAGCCCGACCCTCGGGACAAATGGCTACACCTTC; CDR3: CASSPTLGTNGYTF
length: 14; V: TRBV30; J: TRBJ1-1; D: .; size: .; DNA: TGTGCCTGGAGTCTTGGGGCCGGGAACACTGAAGCTTTCTTT; CDR3: CAWSLGAGNTEAFF
length: 15; V: TRBV20-1; J: TRBJ2-2; D: TRBD2; size: few; DNA: TGCAGTGCTAAGTTAGCGGGAGAGTATGACGGGGAGCTGTTTTTT; CDR3: CSAKLAGEYDGELFF
length: 15; V: TRBV7-6; J: TRBJ2-2; D: .; size: few; DNA: TGTGCCAGCAGCTCAACGACACCCGACACCGGGGAGCTGTTTTTT; CDR3: CASSSTTPDTGELFF
length: 14; V: TRBV7-9; J: TRBJ2-7; D: .; size: .; DNA: TGTGCCAGCAGTCTTGGGGGCAGGTCCTACGAGCAGTACTTC; CDR3: CASSLGGRSYEQYF
length: 11; V: TRBV24-1; J: TRBJ2-2; D: .; size: many; DNA: TGTGCCACCAGTGATTCCTGGGAGCTGTTTTTT; CDR3: CATSDSWELFF
length: 15; V: TRBV29-1; J: TRBJ2-2; D: TRBD2; size: few; DNA: TGCAGCGTAGGACTAGCGGATGTTAACACCGGGGAGCTGTTTTTT; CDR3: CSVGLADVNTGELFF
length: 16; V: TRBV20-1; J: TRBJ2-7; D: TRBD2; size: .; DNA: TGCAGTGCTAGAGATCGAAGCGGGAGGGTAAACTACGAGCAGTACTTC; CDR3: CSARDRSGRVNYEQYF
length: 14; V: TRBV20-1; J: TRBJ1-5; D: TRBD1; size: .; DNA: TGCAGTGCTAGAGAGATACAGGGGGTTCAGCCCCAGCATTTT; CDR3: CSAREIQGVQPQHF
length: 14; V: TRBV20-1; J: TRBJ1-1; D: .; size: few; DNA: TGCAGTGCTAGAGGGGTAGGGGTGAACACTGAAGCTTTCTTT; CDR3: CSARGVGVNTEAFF
length: 16; V: TRBV10-3; J: TRBJ1-2; D: .; size: .; DNA: TGTGCCATCAGTGAGGGGTCGGCAGGGCTCTCCTATGGCTACACCTTC; CDR3: CAISEGSAGLSYGYTF
length: 16; V: TRBV4-3; J: TRBJ1-2; D: .; size: many; DNA: TGCGCCAGCAGCCAAGATAGGAGGGCCTGGGGCTATGGCTACACCTTC; CDR3: CASSQDRRAWGYGYTF
length: 14; V: TRBV6-1; J: TRBJ2-1; D: TRBD2; size: .; DNA: TGTGCCAGCAGTGGGACTAGCGGGAGCCGTGAGCAGTTCTTC; CDR3: CASSGTSGSREQFF
length: 12; V: TRBV20-1; J: TRBJ2-4; D: .; size: .; DNA: TGCAGTGCTAGGGACGGCCTCAACATTCAGTACTTC; CDR3: CSARDGLNIQYF
length: 16; V: TRBV21-1; J: TRBJ1-5; D: .; size: many; DNA: TGTGCCAGCAGCGACCTAGGAGAGCTGAAGAATCAGCCCCAGCATTTT; CDR3: CASSDLGELKNQPQHF
length: 15; V: TRBV20-1; J: TRBJ1-1; D: .; size: many; DNA: TGCAGTGCTAGAGATCTCGGAGGGGCGAACACTGAAGCTTTCTTT; CDR3: CSARDLGGANTEAFF
length: 15; V: TRBV6-5; J: TRBJ2-7; D: .; size: .; DNA: TGTGCCAGCAGTTACTCGCGCGGGGAGGTATACGAGCAGTACTTC; CDR3: CASSYSRGEVYEQYF